This TCR beta chain was documented in a study of Tregs in tolerant kidney transplant recipients. Germline loops: CDR1 SGDLS, CDR2 YYNGEE. The CDR3 has 21 amino acids. The ends lost 0 bases at V and 2 bases at J; junction bases unmatched: 18. The table came from immunoSEQ multiplex PCR; TCRdb's copy has only in-frame clones and leaves some out. This repertoire shows about 46,000 clones, roughly nine tenths found once; its top ten account for 0.55% to 0.85%. Of note for this clone: Its antigen is undetermined.

General study findings and limits: Few patients were studied, so findings need validation in larger groups. Expanding Tregs on activated donor B cells appeared to best identify donor-specific TCRbeta clones.

Thawed PBMCs were FACS-sorted into unstimulated CD4+CD25+CD127- regulatory T cells, CD4+CD25- non-regulatory cells, CD4 and CD8 cells. The V and J genes are TRBV9 and TRBJ2-1; 9 nucleotides match TRBD2. Sequenced: Tregs from blood. The source is a human donor in good health. DNA of the CDR3: TGTGCCAGCAGCGTAGTAGGGTTAGCGGGGGTCGATGGCCAAACCTACAATGAGCAGTTCTTC. The encoded protein is CASSVVGLAGVDGQTYNEQFF.